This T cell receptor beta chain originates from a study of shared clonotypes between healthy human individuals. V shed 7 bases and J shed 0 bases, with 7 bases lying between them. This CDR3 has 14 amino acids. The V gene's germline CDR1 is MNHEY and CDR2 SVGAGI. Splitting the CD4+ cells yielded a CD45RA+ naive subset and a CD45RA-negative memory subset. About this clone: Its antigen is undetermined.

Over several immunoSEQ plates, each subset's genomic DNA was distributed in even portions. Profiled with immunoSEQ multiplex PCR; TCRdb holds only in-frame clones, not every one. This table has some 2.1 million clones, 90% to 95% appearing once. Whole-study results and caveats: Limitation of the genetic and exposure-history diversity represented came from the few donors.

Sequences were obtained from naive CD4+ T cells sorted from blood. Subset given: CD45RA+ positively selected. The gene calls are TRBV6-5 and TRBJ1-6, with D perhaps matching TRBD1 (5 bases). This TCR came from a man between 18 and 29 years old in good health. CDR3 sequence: CASNTGSYNSPLHF. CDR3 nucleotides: TGTGCCAGCAACACAGGCTCCTATAATTCACCCCTCCACTTT.